Listed below are T cell receptor beta chains from one sample, sequenced in a study of OX40 agonist ivuxolimab in advanced cancers. This table comes from immunoSEQ multiplex PCR, and its TCRdb copy is limited to in-frame clones, with some not included. The sample has approximately 40,000 clones, over 80% seen once. The sample in question was CD4+ or CD8+ T cells sorted from blood, obtained in a trial of the OX40 agonist ivuxolimab. These receptors all stem from an adult with an advanced solid tumor such as melanoma, head and neck, liver or kidney cancer. Each CDR3 is given with its conserved first and last residue. A D gene is named only where the DNA matches it firmly. Rows give clone size only sometimes, using once, few, many, or a class for an expanded clone.

.,TRBV10-3,TRBJ2-7,.,CAISDIGSGTPHEQYF,TGTGCCATCAGTGATATTGGAAGCGGTACCCCACACGAGCAGTACTTC
.,TRBV4-2,TRBJ2-1,.,CASSQERFSSYNEQFF,TGTGCCAGCAGCCAGGAGCGGTTTAGCTCCTACAATGAGCAGTTCTTC
.,TRBV28,TRBJ1-2,.,CASSLSRSDGYTF,TGTGCCAGCAGTTTATCGAGGTCGGATGGCTACACCTTC
.,TRBV30,TRBJ2-7,.,CAWHSGYEQYF,TGTGCCTGGCATAGCGGCTACGAGCAGTACTTC
.,TRBV6-5,TRBJ2-1,.,CASSILRGNEQFF,TGTGCCAGCAGTATTCTCAGGGGTAATGAGCAGTTCTTC
.,TRBV9,TRBJ2-1,.,CASSVGATGLDEQFF,TGTGCCAGCAGCGTAGGAGCTACCGGCTTGGATGAGCAGTTCTTC
.,TRBV5-4,TRBJ2-7,TRBD2,CASSLKREKGHEQYF,TGTGCCAGCAGCCTTAAGCGGGAGAAGGGCCACGAGCAGTACTTC
.,TRBV6-6,TRBJ1-1,.,CASSYSQGTEAFF,TGTGCCAGCAGTTACTCGCAGGGGACTGAAGCTTTCTTT
.,TRBV10-1,TRBJ2-1,TRBD2,CASSESVAGGLKDEQFF,TGCGCCAGCAGTGAGTCGGTAGCGGGAGGTCTCAAGGATGAGCAGTTCTTC
.,TRBV5-6,TRBJ2-5,TRBD1,CASSLAQGQEGQETQYF,TGTGCCAGCAGCTTGGCCCAGGGACAGGAGGGACAAGAGACCCAGTACTTC
.,TRBV9,TRBJ2-1,TRBD2,CASSPPLAGRYNEQFF,TGTGCCAGCAGCCCGCCGTTAGCGGGACGATACAATGAGCAGTTCTTC
.,TRBV5-1,TRBJ2-1,.,CASSLGGEQFF,TGCGCCAGCAGCTTGGGGGGTGAGCAGTTCTTC
.,TRBV2,TRBJ2-1,.,CASTQGGPNEQFF,TGTGCCAGCACCCAGGGGGGTCCCAATGAGCAGTTCTTC
.,TRBV4-1,TRBJ2-5,TRBD2,CASSLGTSGGETQYF,TGCGCCAGCAGCCTAGGGACTAGCGGTGGTGAGACCCAGTACTTC
.,TRBV2,TRBJ2-3,TRBD2,CASDPTSGATDTQYF,TGTGCCAGCGATCCGACTAGCGGAGCCACAGATACGCAGTATTTT
.,TRBV7-3,TRBJ1-1,.,CASSSDIYTEAFF,TGTGCCAGCAGCTCGGACATCTACACTGAAGCTTTCTTT
.,TRBV5-5,TRBJ1-1,TRBD1,CASSLDRGRMNTEAFF,TGTGCCAGCAGCTTAGACAGGGGGCGGATGAACACTGAAGCTTTCTTT
.,TRBV7-6,TRBJ2-1,TRBD1,CASARGNEQFF,TGTGCCAGCGCCAGGGGGAATGAGCAGTTCTTC
.,TRBV5-6,TRBJ1-1,.,CASSFWNLGIGTEAFF,TGTGCCAGCAGCTTCTGGAATCTGGGGATAGGCACTGAAGCTTTCTTT
.,TRBV4-1,TRBJ1-1,.,CASSAGTQIRSTEAFF,TGCGCCAGCAGCGCCGGGACACAAATAAGAAGTACTGAAGCTTTCTTT
.,TRBV27,TRBJ2-3,TRBD2,CASSSPIAGEESDTQYF,TGTGCCAGCAGTTCCCCAATAGCGGGAGAAGAAAGCGATACGCAGTATTTT
.,TRBV11-2,TRBJ2-7,.,CASSLATHEQYF,TGTGCCAGCAGCTTAGCAACCCACGAGCAGTACTTC
once,TRBV9,TRBJ1-5,.,CASSPGGSSNQPQHF,TGTGCCAGCAGTCCGGGGGGAAGCAGCAATCAGCCCCAGCATTTT
.,TRBV23-1,TRBJ1-2,TRBD1,CASSQSDRGYGYTF,TGCGCCAGCAGTCAATCGGACAGGGGATATGGCTACACCTTC
.,TRBV27,TRBJ2-7,TRBD1,CASSSRDRDYEQYF,TGTGCCAGCAGTTCCCGGGACAGGGACTACGAGCAGTACTTC
.,TRBV11-2,TRBJ2-1,.,CASSPYFSGSYNEQFF,TGTGCCAGCAGCCCGTACTTCTCGGGTTCCTACAATGAGCAGTTCTTC
.,TRBV7-6,TRBJ2-5,.,CASSLLQTQYF,TGTGCCAGCAGCTTACTACAGACCCAGTACTTC
.,TRBV7-9,TRBJ2-1,TRBD2,CASSSSSGYNEQFF,TGTGCCAGCAGCTCGTCTAGCGGATACAATGAGCAGTTCTTC
.,TRBV2,TRBJ2-1,.,CASRGPGTPYNEQFF,TGTGCCAGCAGGGGGCCAGGGACTCCCTACAATGAGCAGTTCTTC
.,TRBV7-9,TRBJ1-2,.,CASSSTLGPLGYTF,TGTGCCAGCAGCTCCACCCTCGGGCCGCTAGGCTACACCTTC
once,TRBV28,TRBJ2-7,TRBD2,CASRKTSGRNYEQYF,TGTGCCAGCAGGAAGACTAGCGGGAGAAACTACGAGCAGTACTTC
.,TRBV11-2,TRBJ1-6,TRBD1,CASSQTTGNSPLHF,TGTGCCAGCAGCCAGACGACAGGGAATTCACCCCTCCACTTT
few,TRBV11-3,TRBJ2-1,TRBD2,CASSLTGLAGDNEQFF,TGTGCCAGCAGCTTAACGGGACTAGCGGGAGACAATGAGCAGTTCTTC
.,TRBV19,TRBJ2-4,.,CASSMPQEQLAKNIQYF,TGTGCCAGTAGTATGCCTCAGGAACAGCTAGCCAAAAACATTCAGTACTTC
.,TRBV4-1,TRBJ1-2,.,CASSHVKDYGYTF,TGCGCCAGCAGCCACGTCAAGGACTATGGCTACACCTTC
.,TRBV6-4,TRBJ2-2,.,CASSDSSGLNTGELFF,TGTGCCAGCAGTGACTCTTCAGGACTTAACACCGGGGAGCTGTTTTTT
.,TRBV29-1,TRBJ2-1,TRBD2,CSVPGGDNEQFF,TGCAGCGTTCCTGGGGGGGACAATGAGCAGTTCTTC
.,TRBV27,TRBJ2-7,TRBD2,CASSSRGSGILLRGYEQYF,TGTGCCAGCAGTTCCCGGGGTAGCGGGATACTTCTTCGGGGCTACGAGCAGTACTTC
once,TRBV28,TRBJ1-1,.,CASSFPGVTEAFF,TGTGCCAGCAGTTTCCCAGGGGTCACTGAAGCTTTCTTT
once,TRBV5-1,TRBJ1-1,TRBD1,CASSSRTGVGTEAFF,TGCGCCAGCAGCTCGAGGACAGGGGTCGGCACTGAAGCTTTCTTT
.,TRBV7-9,TRBJ2-1,.,CASSSGNSVMLTEQFF,TGTGCCAGCAGCTCCGGGAACAGCGTTATGCTTACCGAGCAGTTCTTC
.,TRBV30,TRBJ2-7,.,CAWSVVRVHALRQYF,TGTGCCTGGAGTGTGGTAAGGGTGCATGCCCTAAGGCAGTACTTC
.,TRBV30,TRBJ2-2,.,CAWRGRSYTGELFF,TGTGCCTGGAGAGGACGGAGTTACACCGGGGAGCTGTTTTTT
.,TRBV10-1,TRBJ2-4,.,CASSEKSERKNIQYF,TGCGCCAGCAGTGAGAAGTCTGAGAGGAAAAACATTCAGTACTTC
.,TRBV9,TRBJ1-2,.,CASSVGKGDYGYTF,TGTGCCAGCAGCGTAGGGAAGGGTGACTATGGCTACACCTTC
.,TRBV7-9,TRBJ2-2,TRBD1,CASSFPTGGVNTGELFF,TGTGCCAGCAGCTTTCCAACAGGGGGAGTCAACACCGGGGAGCTGTTTTTT
.,TRBV6-1,TRBJ2-3,.,CASTPGGTSTDTQYF,TGTGCCAGCACCCCTGGGGGGACAAGCACAGATACGCAGTATTTT
.,TRBV7-2,TRBJ2-1,.,CASSFRLREINEQFF,TGTGCCAGCAGCTTTAGGCTTCGGGAAATAAATGAGCAGTTCTTC
.,TRBV9,TRBJ2-1,.,CASSPSSYNEQFF,TGTGCCAGCAGCCCGAGCTCCTACAATGAGCAGTTCTTC
.,TRBV28,TRBJ1-2,.,CASSPNFPLDGYTF,TGTGCCAGCAGTCCCAATTTTCCCCTAGATGGCTACACCTTC